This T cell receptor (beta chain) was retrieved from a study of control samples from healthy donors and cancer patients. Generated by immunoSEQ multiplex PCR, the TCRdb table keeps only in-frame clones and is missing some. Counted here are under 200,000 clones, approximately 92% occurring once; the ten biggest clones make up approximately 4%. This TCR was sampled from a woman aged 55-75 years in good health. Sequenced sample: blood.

CDR3 sequence reads: CASSLGAINEYYEQYF. The CDR3 region has the DNA TGCGCCAGCAGCTTGGGGGCCATCAATGAGTACTACGAGCAGTACTTC. The rearrangement joins TRBV5-1 to TRBJ2-7; D not certain. Germline V gene sequence: CDR1 SGHRS, CDR2 YFSETQ. The V end lost 0 bases, the J end lost 3 bases, and 16 bases lay between the germline ends. This CDR3 has 16 amino acids.